The 16 T cell receptor beta chains presented below share a single source sample, sequenced in a study of blood T cell repertoires in COVID-19. TCRdb's table, derived via immunoSEQ multiplex PCR, lists solely in-frame clones and lacks some. This sample yields approximately 250,000 clones, of which under 90% are seen a single time; approximately 4.3% belongs to the top ten. The sequencing sample was made of PBMCs or T cells enriched from blood (not recorded which). The source is a man aged 30-40 years with acute COVID-19.

The J gene is TRBJ2-7, the V gene TRBV19, with D possibly being TRBD2 (5 bases). V lost 5 bases, J lost 2 bases, and 13 bases lay in between. This CDR3 comprises 14 residues. CDR1 is LNHDA and CDR2 is SQIVND in the germline V gene (reference sequence). The CDR3 nucleotides are TGTGCCAGTAGTTCCACGGGGAGAACCTACGAGCAGTACGTC. It encodes CASSSTGRTYEQYV.

This clone has a handful of counts. The rearrangement uses TRBV28 and TRBJ2-5, with 8 positions matching TRBD1. The V and J ends lost 5 bases and 3 bases, in that order; junction bases with no gene match: 8. The CDR3 contains 15 residues. Looked up from germline, CDR1 is MDHEN and CDR2 is SYDVKM. CDR3 nucleotide sequence: TGTGCCAGCAGTCGAAACCCGGGACAGGAAGAGACCCAGTACTTC. Translating it yields CASSRNPGQEETQYF.

The chain joins TRBV5-5 to TRBJ1-1; D is perhaps TRBD1 (5 bases). This CDR3 is built from 13 residues. Germline V gene lookup returns CDR1 SGHKS and CDR2 YYEKEE (reference sequence). V was pared by 1 base and J by 5 bases, with 9 bases between. CDR3 DNA: TGTGCCAGCAGCTTGCTCGGGGGGACTGAAGCTTTCTTT. It codes for CASSLLGGTEAFF.

This sequence joins TRBV6-5 and TRBJ1-4; TRBD1 is a possible D gene (5 bases). The CDR3 contains 15 residues. V was cut by 4 bases and J by 5 bases, with 14 bases left in between. Germline CDR1 and CDR2: MNHEY and SVGAGI. CDR3 loop: CASSFGGITNEKLFF. CDR3 DNA: TGTGCCAGCAGTTTCGGGGGGATAACGAATGAAAAACTGTTTTTT.

This chain links TRBV9 with TRBJ2-1, with 8 bases identical to TRBD2. CDR1 and CDR2 (germline): SGDLS, YYNGEE. The CDR3 runs 16 residues. With 3 bases clipped from V and 0 bases from J, the junction kept 5 bases outside the gene matches. CDR3 amino acids: CASSAYSGASYNEQFF. CDR3 nucleotide sequence: TGTGCCAGCAGCGCGTATAGCGGGGCCTCCTACAATGAGCAGTTCTTC.

The V and J genes are TRBV3-1 (or the pseudogene TRBV3-2) and TRBJ2-7, with D unresolved. This CDR3 is 17 amino acids long. Per the germline V gene, CDR1 is LGHDT and CDR2 is YNNKEL (reference sequence). V lost 0 bases and J 3 bases, leaving 18 bases between the germline ends. This CDR3 reads CASSQDPPQALLYEQYV. CDR3 nucleotide sequence: TGTGCCAGCAGCCAAGATCCCCCCCAAGCGCTTCTCTACGAGCAGTACGTC.

This clone was seen just once. The chain links TRBV27 to TRBJ1-1, with a tentative D call TRBD1 (6 bases). Germline V gene sequence: CDR1 MNHEY, CDR2 SMNVEV (reference sequence). This CDR3 has 15 amino acids. Trimming cost V 5 bases and J 1 base, with 14 bases left between them. In DNA, the CDR3 is TGTGCCAGCAGTCCCAACAGGGTAGGGAACACTGAAGCTTTCTTT. This translates into CASSPNRVGNTEAFF.

This clone was detected only a few times. The chain recombines TRBV3-1 (or the pseudogene TRBV3-2) with TRBJ2-2; D remains ambiguous. Germline V lookup: CDR1 LGHDT, CDR2 YNNKEL (reference sequence). CDR3 length: 15 residues. V lost 0 bases to trimming and J lost 4 bases, with 9 bases between them. The CDR3 protein is CASSQEASPTGELFF. CDR3 nucleotide sequence: TGTGCCAGCAGCCAAGAGGCCAGTCCCACCGGGGAGCTGTTTTTT.

The chain employs TRBV6-5 and TRBJ1-1; a possible D gene is TRBD1 (6 bases). V lost 6 bases and J 8 bases, leaving 13 bases between the germline ends. The CDR3 extends over 12 amino acids. Germline CDR1 MNHEY, CDR2 SVGAGI. This CDR3 is CASRQKQGEAFF. In nucleotides, the CDR3 is TGTGCCAGCAGGCAAAAGCAGGGGGAAGCTTTCTTT.

This clone was picked up one time. CDR3: CASSANPSGTSGSRTYTGELFF. The DNA of the CDR3 is TGTGCCAGCAGCGCCAACCCATCGGGGACTAGCGGGAGTCGGACTTACACCGGGGAGCTGTTTTTT. This chain connects TRBV9 to TRBJ2-2; 14 bases are shared with TRBD2. After removal of 3 bases from V and 3 bases from J, the junction contained 19 bases not matched to a gene. The CDR3 runs to 22 residues. From germline, CDR1 is SGDLS and CDR2 YYNGEE.

This chain joins TRBV9 and TRBJ2-1; the match to TRBD2 covers 8 bases. With V trimmed by 0 bases and J by 0 bases, 8 bases remained unmatched. Germline V CDR1 and CDR2: SGDLS, YYNGEE. CDR3 length: 18 amino acids. CDR3 in amino acids: CASSVGGRGAGSYNEQFF. CDR3 coding DNA: TGTGCCAGCAGCGTAGGTGGGCGGGGGGCCGGCTCCTACAATGAGCAGTTCTTC.

The chain links TRBV28 to TRBJ2-1; 8 nucleotides agree with TRBD2. CDR1 is MDHEN, CDR2 SYDVKM, per germline. V lost 2 bases and J lost 14; bases outside the gene matches: 5. The CDR3 loop spans 12 amino acids. The CDR3 DNA reads as TGTGCCAGCAGTTTACCCGGGACTAGTAAGTTCTTC. It is translated as CASSLPGTSKFF.

The V gene is TRBV6-5, the J gene TRBJ1-3; 7 positions agree with TRBD1. The germline CDR1 and CDR2 sequences are MNHEY and SVGAGI. J was trimmed by 2 bases and V by 6 bases; bases with no gene match: 4. CDR3 length equals 14 residues. Written as DNA, the CDR3 is TGTGCCAGCAGAGCGCAGGGGGCTGGAAACACCATATATTTT. It is translated as CASRAQGAGNTIYF.

DNA of the CDR3: TGCGCCAGCAGCCAAGTTCCCACAGGGGTTGAGACCCAGTACTTC. Translating it yields CASSQVPTGVETQYF. The rearrangement links TRBV4-1 to TRBJ2-5, with TRBD1 matching 7 bases. Looked up from germline, CDR1 is MGHRA and CDR2 is YSYEKL. This CDR3 is 15 amino acids long. V shed 1 base, J shed 5 bases, and the junction held 7 bases outside the gene matches.

This clone was detected a few times. The chain employs TRBV7-9 and TRBJ1-5; TRBD1 matches 10 bases. CDR1 is SEHNR, CDR2 FQNEAQ, per germline (reference sequence). Unmatched junction bases numbered 1, after V lost 1 base and J lost 4 bases. CDR3 size: 15 residues. The CDR3 here is CASSLGDRGNQPQHF. Written as DNA, the CDR3 is TGTGCCAGCAGCTTAGGGGACAGGGGTAATCAGCCCCAGCATTTT. Complete variable domain (other parts from reference TRBV7-9 and TRBJ1-5): DTGVSQNPRHKITKRGQNVTFRCDPISEHNRLYWYRQTLGQGPEFLTYFQNEAQLEKSRLLSDRFSAERPKGSFSTLEIQRTEQGDSAMYLCASSLGDRGNQPQHFGDGTRLSIL.

The chain is built from TRBV6-1 and TRBJ2-1, with 7 bases fitting TRBD2. The CDR3 covers 13 residues. Germline V CDR1 and CDR2: MNHNS, SASEGT. Unmatched junction bases numbered 4, after V lost 3 bases and J lost 8 bases. As DNA, the CDR3 is TGTGCCAGCAGTGACCTACGGGGGGATGAGCAGTTCTTC. Translating gives CASSDLRGDEQFF.